This note documents a single T cell receptor (beta chain) sequence. What it binds is not known. This sample was taken from a study of T-cell memory formation after mild COVID-19. General observations from the study: Several responding clones turned up in pre-infection memory, indicating that cross-reactive memory may have taken part. SARS-CoV-2 specificity of second-wave clones peaking day 37 was unconfirmed. Contracting clones from day 15 to 85 had balanced CD4/CD8; later expanders favoured CD4+. Clones that contracted clustered mainly in CM and EM if CD4+ and in EMRA if CD8+.

Germline V gene sequence: CDR1 LGHNA, CDR2 YSLEER. The V gene lost 0 bases and the J gene lost 1 base, with 18 bases spanning the gap. CDR3 length: 19 residues. TCRdb called the 5' RACE reads again in MiXCR, with one record for every CDR3 protein. The sample carries about 440,000 distinct CDR3 sequences, 15% to 25% recorded once. The V gene is TRBV4-3, the J gene TRBJ1-4; no reliable D call. Sequences were obtained from PBMCs or a T cell subset sorted from them (not recorded which). The clonotype was recovered from an adult woman who had mild COVID-19 (a few samples of this study predate the infection). Cell type and time point are not known. CDR3: CASSQERENQRGTNEKLFF. CDR3 DNA: TGCGCCAGCAGCCAAGAACGGGAAAATCAACGAGGAACTAATGAAAAACTGTTTTTT.